This TCR beta chain is drawn from a study of blood T cell repertoires in COVID-19 (dated by TCRdb to 2020 to 2021). About the full investigation: Samples from collaborators originated in the United States, Italy and Spain and spanned both the acute and convalescent phases of COVID-19. The samples were drawn from two sources: the first 160 participants of the ongoing ImmuneRACE study, and 1,200 or so subjects contributed by 6 global collaborators. Where available, HLA class I and class II types were taken from metadata supplied by the sample provider and were not determined by assay-based typing. The material from the prospective study consisted of cDNA or gDNA derived from T cells, B-cell-depleted T cells, or PBMCs. The repertoires were made available in a free public database intended to serve as a resource for research on the immune response to SARS-CoV-2. Sample metadata almost always included a de-identified subject ID, COVID-19 status, age in years and sex. Deeply sampled blood TCRbeta repertoires from subjects exposed to, actively infected with, or recovered from COVID-19 were included in the dataset.

The immunoSEQ Assay, a bias-controlled multiplex PCR, was used to amplify TCRbeta CDR3 regions from genomic DNA. The authors' analysis ran thus. The number of nucleated cells in each sample was estimated from the amplification of reference gene primers within the assay. To quantify the absolute abundance of each unique TCRbeta CDR3 rearrangement, sequence reads were collapsed and filtered. For each sample, productive Simpson clonality was calculated as the square root of Simpson's diversity index across productive rearrangements. TCRdb re-hosts the immuneACCESS table, in-frame sequences only. Its copies lack some clones; in the studies checked, an unresolved V gene accounts for under half of them, and the cause for the rest is not known. That table furnishes V, J and clone size, whereas the DNA furnished D and trimming. The sample includes around 140,000 clones, with around 80% observed a single time. The top ten constitute about 2.6% of the sample.

Overall study outcomes, separate from this receptor: Clinical and demographic metadata were provided uncurated, with the amount varying by source and participant.

The CDR3 spans 13 residues, from the cysteine through the phenylalanine. Only the CDR3 part of the read is kept: 39 bases, read in frame from the first base. Enrolling through a virtual design, the prospective study's participants ranged in age from roughly 18 to 95 years and lived across some 22 United States geographic areas. To assign participants to cohorts, the prospective study relied on clinical history that participants themselves reported in a screening survey and a study questionnaire. In the prospective study, whole blood, serum and a nasopharyngeal or oropharyngeal swab were collected from each participant by mobile phlebotomists. Participants in the prospective study had the option to provide additional blood draws and questionnaires over a roughly two-month period. Before DNA extraction, prospective study blood samples were shipped either frozen or at room temperature. Regarding this clone: Its target antigen remains unknown. No qualities accompany the bases; no much larger clone lies one base away.

The chain joins TRBV1 to TRBJ2-1; the table gives TRBD2 as D, unverified against the DNA. TRBV1 is recorded as a pseudogene. This sequence was found in a man aged 35-49 years with acute COVID-19. Sequencing used PBMCs or T cells enriched from blood (not recorded which). The sequence in DNA is TGCACCAGCAGCCCCCGGGGGGCCGAAAAAGAGTTCTTC. This encodes CTSSPRGAEKEFF.